The 31 T cell receptor beta chains reported below all come from one sample, sequenced in a study of T-cell reconstitution after alpha-beta-depleted transplantation in children. A library of TCRbeta sequences, prepared with unique molecular identifiers, was generated. TCRdb passed the PCR reads through MiXCR, listing each CDR3 protein once. Among around 200,000 distinct CDR3 sequences listed, 8% to 10% were seen once. Sequencing used PBMCs from the stem cell graft donor, obtained from the stem cell graft. All receptors derive from a human donor who donated a stem cell graft to a child with acute lymphoblastic leukemia.

This clonotype was seen only a few times. This chain connects TRBV2 to TRBJ1-5, with D tentatively TRBD1 (5 bases). V lost 6 bases and J lost 5, with 11 bases in between. This CDR3 region has 13 residues. Germline V CDR1 and CDR2: SNHLY, FYNNEI. The CDR3 bases are TGTGCCAGCAGAGGGGACGCGTATCAGCCCCAGCATTTT. The encoded protein is CASRGDAYQPQHF.

This chain uses TRBV11-3 with TRBJ1-3; D unclear. Trimming took off 2 bases at V and 0 bases at J, with 14 bases between the two ends. The germline CDR1 and CDR2 sequences are SGHNT and YENEEA. The CDR3 spans 17 residues. CDR3 loop: CASSLSRRLSSGNTIYF. CDR3 bases: TGTGCCAGCAGCTTATCCCGGCGACTGAGCTCTGGAAACACCATATATTTT.

The chain recombines TRBV2 with TRBJ1-1; tentatively, D is TRBD1 (6 bases). Between the trimmed V and J ends, which lost 2 bases and 0 bases, there was a span of 10 bases. The CDR3 runs to 15 residues. Germline V CDR1 and CDR2: SNHLY, FYNNEI. Here the CDR3 DNA reads TGTGCCAGCAGTGAAAGGGGGACGGTGAACACTGAAGCTTTCTTT. Amino acids: CASSERGTVNTEAFF.

This clonotype appeared many times. The V call is TRBV15, the J call TRBJ1-4; weak D call: TRBD1 (5 bases). Germline V CDR1 and CDR2: LNHNV, YYDKDF (reference sequence). The CDR3 has 15 residues. V was clipped by 0 bases and J by 7 bases, with 12 bases between them. CDR3 sequence: CATSRDEGSGEKLFF. The DNA of the CDR3 is TGTGCCACCAGCAGAGATGAGGGGTCGGGTGAAAAACTGTTTTTT.

This clonotype was picked up a small number of times. The CDR3 nucleotides are TGTGCCAGCAGCTTGGGATCGGGCACAAGTTACGAGCAGTACTTC. As protein: CASSLGSGTSYEQYF. This chain links TRBV5-8 with TRBJ2-7; D is unresolved. The V and J ends lost 0 bases and 4 bases respectively, with 14 bases between them. The CDR3 contains 15 residues. The V gene's germline CDR1 is SGHTS and CDR2 YDEGEE.

Comment on this clonotype: This CDR3 fails to terminate in the conserved phenylalanine or tryptophan, so it likely reflects a read error. This chain connects TRBV12-3 or TRBV12-4 to TRBJ1-2, with 11 bases aligning to TRBD1. The CDR3 runs 14 residues. J was trimmed by 7 bases and V by 5 bases; bases with no gene match: 6. Here the CDR3 DNA reads TGTGCCAGCAGTGGACAGGGGGCGCGTCCTGGCTACACCTAC. Encoded protein: CASSGQGARPGYTY.

The chain combines TRBV19 with TRBJ1-1; 9 bases align to TRBD1. With V trimmed by 3 bases and J by 1 base, 9 bases remained unmatched. Germline V lookup: CDR1 LNHDA, CDR2 SQIVND (reference sequence). The CDR3 is 17 amino acids. The CDR3 loop reads CASSIGIPGQGNTEAFF. DNA of the CDR3: TGTGCCAGTAGTATTGGGATACCGGGACAGGGGAACACTGAAGCTTTCTTT. Complete variable domain (other parts from reference TRBV19 and TRBJ1-1): DGGITQSPKYLFRKEGQNVTLSCEQNLNHDAMYWYRQDPGQGLRLIYYSQIVNDFQKGDIAEGYSVSREKKESFPLTVTSAQKNPTAFYLCASSIGIPGQGNTEAFFGQGTRLTVV.

This clonotype was picked up a small number of times. This rearrangement joins TRBV12-3 or TRBV12-4 to TRBJ2-2; tentatively, D is TRBD2 (5 bases). With 2 bases removed from V and 8 bases from J, the gap between germline ends came to 12 bases. This CDR3 is built from 14 residues. This CDR3 is CASSLLALFGELFF. The CDR3 bases are TGTGCCAGCAGTTTACTAGCCCTTTTTGGGGAGCTGTTTTTT.

This clonotype has at least ten counts. The chain combines TRBV5-1 with TRBJ2-3; 8 bases line up with TRBD2. V shed 4 bases and J 2 bases; nucleotides not matched to a gene: 3. Germline CDR1 is SGHRS and CDR2 is YFSETQ. The CDR3 is 14 amino acids. The CDR3 region is CASSGAGDTDTQYF. CDR3 DNA: TGCGCCAGCAGCGGAGCGGGGGACACAGATACGCAGTATTTT.

Many counts were recorded for this clonotype. J is TRBJ2-5 and V is TRBV20-1; TRBD1 matches 7 bases. Germline CDR1 and CDR2: DFQATT and SNEGSKA (reference sequence). The CDR3 has 16 residues. V gave up 0 bases and J gave up 5 bases; unmatched junction bases: 12. The CDR3 protein is CSAREDRITSQETQYF. The DNA for the CDR3 is TGCAGTGCTAGAGAGGACAGGATAACATCGCAGGAGACCCAGTACTTC.

Many counts were recorded for this clonotype. The CDR3 here is CASSQGGTREQYF. The CDR3 DNA is TGTGCCAGCAGCCAAGGGGGGACACGAGAACAGTACTTC. The rearrangement links TRBV3-1 to TRBJ2-7, with a weak D call TRBD1 (6 bases). From germline, CDR1 is LGHDT and CDR2 YNNKEL (reference sequence). The CDR3 has 13 residues. V dropped 1 base and J dropped 10 bases, with 14 bases sitting between them.

This clonotype appeared many times. The chain employs TRBV7-9 and TRBJ2-7; no reliable D call. CDR1 and CDR2 from the germline V gene are SEHNR and FQNEAQ (reference sequence). The CDR3 is 10 amino acids. Trimming removed 4 bases at V and 10 bases at J, with 8 bases between. CDR3 coding DNA: TGTGCCAGCAGCTCCGATTATCAGTACTTC. It yields the protein CASSSDYQYF.

This clonotype was seen only a few times. The V and J genes are TRBV18 and TRBJ2-5; no reliable D call. The CDR3 loop spans 14 amino acids. In germline, CDR1 is KGHSH, CDR2 LQKENI. The V and J ends lost 1 base and 2 bases respectively, with 8 bases between them. CDR3 loop: CASSPLGGQETQYF. CDR3 bases: TGTGCCAGCTCACCACTGGGCGGTCAAGAGACCCAGTACTTC.

This clonotype was picked up a small number of times. V usage is TRBV19 and J usage is TRBJ1-1; D perhaps matches TRBD1 (6 bases). The CDR3 is made up of 13 amino acids. The V gene's germline CDR1 is LNHDA and CDR2 SQIVND (reference sequence). The V gene lost 9 bases and the J gene lost 2 bases, with 13 bases spanning the gap. The CDR3 is CASRDNQNTEAFF. Here the CDR3 DNA reads TGTGCCAGCCGGGACAACCAAAACACTGAAGCTTTCTTT.

At least ten counts were recorded for this clonotype. This sequence joins TRBV29-1 and TRBJ2-1, with unresolved D. Germline V lookup: CDR1 SQVTM, CDR2 ANQGSEA. CDR3 length: 15 amino acids. V lost 6 bases to trimming and J lost 3 bases, with 18 bases between them. Written as DNA, the CDR3 is TGCAGCGTGGGAAAGAGCAAGACCCTCTACAATGAGCAGTTCTTC. The encoded protein is CSVGKSKTLYNEQFF.

This clonotype was seen many times. The chain carries TRBV5-4 and TRBJ2-5; tentative D call: TRBD1 (7 bases). This CDR3 has 14 residues. CDR1 SGHNT and CDR2 YYREEE come from the germline V gene (reference sequence). V lost 4 bases and J lost 5, with 15 bases in between. CDR3 bases: TGTGCCAGCAGCCGTAGACAGGGAGGCGAGACCCAGTACTTC. Protein sequence: CASSRRQGGETQYF.

This clonotype was counted a few times. The V and J genes are TRBV27 and TRBJ2-5; TRBD1 might be the D (6 bases). CDR1 and CDR2 (germline): MNHEY, SMNVEV (reference sequence). This CDR3 is 13 amino acids long. Trimming shortened V by 2 bases and J by 6 bases, and 10 bases separated the two germline ends. In nucleotides, the CDR3 is TGTGCCAGCAGTTTAGTGGGGGCACAGACCCAGTACTTC. Amino acid sequence: CASSLVGAQTQYF.

This clonotype was seen ten or more times. CDR3 in amino acids: CASSPDPGWDEQFF. CDR3 bases: TGTGCCAGCAGCCCGGATCCAGGGTGGGATGAGCAGTTCTTC. The genes are TRBV5-6 and TRBJ2-1; maybe TRBD1 (5 bases). V was trimmed by 4 bases and J by 8 bases, leaving 16 bases between them. The CDR3 totals 14 residues. Germline assignment: CDR1 SGHDT and CDR2 YYEEEE. The complete variable domain, with remaining parts taken from reference TRBV5-6 and TRBJ2-1, reads DAGVTQSPTHLIKTRGQQVTLRCSPKSGHDTVSWYQQALGQGPQFIFQYYEEEERQRGNFPDRFSGHQFPNYSSELNVNALLLGDSALYLCASSPDPGWDEQFFGPGTRLTVL.

This clonotype was recorded only once. Mismatch with germline at one junction end may stem from a read error. J is TRBJ2-2 and V is TRBV20-1, with 10 positions matching TRBD2. This CDR3 has 16 residues. The germline V gene encodes CDR1 DFQATT and CDR2 SNEGSKA (reference sequence). The CDR3 region has the DNA TGCTGTGCTAGAGGCTCTAGCGGGGGAATTAGCGGGGAGCTGTTTTTT. Translated: CCARGSSGGISGELFF.

This chain joins TRBV11-1 and TRBJ1-6; possible D gene TRBD1, 5 bases. This CDR3 comprises 15 residues. The V gene lost 1 base and the J gene lost 8 bases, with 12 bases spanning the gap. Germline CDR1 SGHAT, CDR2 FQDESV (reference sequence). CDR3 bases: TGTGCCAGCAGCTTAGGAGCAGGGTCGGATTCACCCCTCCACTTT. It translates to CASSLGAGSDSPLHF.

This clonotype was counted ten times or more. The chain has TRBV12-3 or TRBV12-4 and TRBJ2-1; 9 bases match TRBD1. The CDR3 totals 15 residues. V shed 8 bases and J 6 bases; nucleotides not matched to a gene: 11. The CDR3 region has the DNA TGTGCCAGCTTCGCTACAGGGGGCGCTTCCAATGAGCAGTTCTTC. Protein product: CASFATGGASNEQFF.

The J gene is TRBJ2-5, the V gene TRBV7-2; 14 bases are a match to TRBD2. V shed 4 bases and J 2 bases; nucleotides not matched to a gene: 6. CDR3 length: 17 amino acids. Germline-derived CDR1 and CDR2 are SGHTA and FQGNSA. CDR3: CASSSGLAGELQETQYF. The CDR3 DNA reads TGTGCCAGCAGCTCGGGACTAGCGGGGGAGCTTCAAGAGACCCAGTACTTC.

This clonotype showed up many times. This chain links TRBV27 with TRBJ2-1; D may be TRBD2 (6 bases). CDR3 length equals 14 residues. CDR1 and CDR2 from the germline V gene are MNHEY and SMNVEV (reference sequence). V was shortened by 7 bases and J by 3 bases, with 13 bases between the two germline ends. The DNA of the CDR3 is TGTGCCAGCACCCACGGGACTCACTACAATGAGCAGTTCTTC. It yields the protein CASTHGTHYNEQFF.

Many counts were recorded for this clonotype. J is TRBJ2-1 and V is TRBV7-9; 8 bases agree with TRBD2. The CDR3 length is 15 residues. Germline trimming cut 6 bases from V and 5 bases from J; bases unmatched to any gene: 9. CDR1 is SEHNR, CDR2 FQNEAQ, per germline (reference sequence). This CDR3 reads CASSYGGAFNNEQFF. CDR3 coding DNA: TGTGCCAGCAGTTACGGGGGGGCCTTTAACAATGAGCAGTTCTTC.

This clonotype has ten or more counts. The genes are TRBV5-1 and TRBJ1-1, with D hard to call. V was cut by 4 bases and J by 0 bases, with 7 bases left in between. Per germline, CDR1 SGHRS and CDR2 YFSETQ. The CDR3 sequence is 13 residues long. Here the CDR3 reads CASSPGMNTEAFF. CDR3 nucleotides: TGCGCCAGCAGCCCGGGGATGAACACTGAAGCTTTCTTT.

This clonotype was detected a few times. The chain links TRBV12-3 or TRBV12-4 to TRBJ1-1, with D unclear. V was shortened by 5 bases and J by 1 base, with 11 bases between the two germline ends. The CDR3 totals 14 residues. CDR3: CASSEGWANTEAFF. The CDR3 DNA follows: TGTGCCAGCAGTGAAGGGTGGGCGAACACTGAAGCTTTCTTT.

This clonotype was seen repeatedly, ten times or more. The chain combines TRBV7-9 with TRBJ2-1; D gene uncertain. Trimming stripped 1 base from V and 5 bases from J, with 9 bases between. Germline V gene data show CDR1 as SEHNR and CDR2 as FQNEAQ (reference sequence). The length of the CDR3 is 14 residues. The CDR3 region is CASSLGWADNEQFF. CDR3 coding DNA: TGTGCCAGCAGCTTAGGGTGGGCGGACAATGAGCAGTTCTTC.

The chain links TRBV5-1 to TRBJ2-1; no clear D gene. CDR1 and CDR2 from the germline V gene are SGHRS and YFSETQ. The CDR3 is made up of 14 amino acids. The ends were cut back, 0 bases at V and 0 bases at J, with 4 bases in the middle. In nucleotides, the CDR3 is TGCGCCAGCAGCTTGGGGGACTCCTACAATGAGCAGTTCTTC. Its protein product is CASSLGDSYNEQFF.

This clonotype has only a few counts. CDR3 loop: CASLNGAATGNTIYF. The CDR3 DNA reads as TGTGCCAGCCTCAACGGGGCCGCCACTGGAAACACCATATATTTT. This rearrangement joins TRBV6-4 to TRBJ1-3; a weak D match, TRBD1 (5 bases). V was cut by 8 bases and J by 2 bases, with 16 bases left in between. The CDR3 contains 15 residues. Germline CDR1 and CDR2: MRHNA and SNTAGT.

This clonotype occurred many times. The chain couples TRBV5-6 to TRBJ2-4; TRBD1 matches 7 bases. The V gene's germline CDR1 is SGHDT and CDR2 YYEEEE. The CDR3 loop spans 15 amino acids. V dropped 1 base and J dropped 4; count of bases not matched to a gene: 5. CDR3 amino acids: CASSLYGTAKNIQYF. The CDR3 DNA reads as TGTGCCAGCAGCTTGTATGGGACAGCTAAAAACATTCAGTACTTC.

This clonotype has ten or more counts. The chain is built from TRBV7-2 and TRBJ2-7; no clear D. The CDR3 runs 13 residues. Trimming shortened V by 2 bases and J by 0 bases, and 5 bases separated the two germline ends. The V gene's germline CDR1 is SGHTA and CDR2 FQGNSA. The DNA for the CDR3 is TGTGCCAGCAGCTTAAAGTCCTCCTACGAGCAGTACTTC. Encoded protein: CASSLKSSYEQYF.